These 18 T cell receptor beta chains came from one sample sequenced in a study of CD8 T cells in Susac syndrome. RNA totalling roughly 0.45 to 1 ug underwent reverse transcription with random hexamers. MiXCR, run by TCRdb on the immunoSEQ multiplex PCR reads, gives a single entry per CDR3 protein. Of over 100,000 distinct CDR3 sequences in the sample, about nine tenths were seen once. Input material: CD4+ T cells from PBMCs. These receptors all stem from a human donor in good health.

In DNA, the CDR3 is TGTGCCAGCAGTTTGGCGGCAACCACTAGCACAGATACGCAGTATTTT. Encoded protein: CASSLAATTSTDTQYF. The chain employs TRBV12-3 or TRBV12-4 and TRBJ2-3, with D unclear. Between the trimmed V and J ends, which lost 3 bases and 0 bases, there was a span of 13 bases. The CDR3 is made up of 16 amino acids.

The chain links TRBV6-2 or TRBV6-3 to TRBJ1-5; TRBD1 is a possible D gene (5 bases). This CDR3 is built from 16 residues. Germline CDR1 and CDR2: MNHEY and SVGEGT. Trimming took 2 bases from V and 5 from J, leaving 16 bases between them. CDR3 sequence: CASSYRATVGYQPQHF. CDR3 in DNA: TGTGCCAGCAGTTACCGGGCGACAGTTGGGTATCAGCCCCAGCATTTT.

The chain has TRBV27 and TRBJ1-2, with D tentatively TRBD1 (6 bases). The CDR3 runs 15 residues. Germline V gives CDR1 MNHEY, CDR2 SMNVEV (reference sequence). The V end was cut by 5 bases, the J end by 0 bases, with 13 bases between. Here the CDR3 DNA reads TGTGCCAGCAGTAGCACGGGGGGCCCTAACTATGGCTACACCTTC. This gives the protein CASSSTGGPNYGYTF.

This clonotype has only one observation. This chain joins TRBV7-3 and TRBJ2-4, with a tentative D call TRBD1 (6 bases). Per the germline V gene, CDR1 is SGHTA and CDR2 is FQGTGA. V lost 4 bases, J lost 6 bases, and 13 bases lay in between. CDR3 size: 14 residues. Here the CDR3 reads CASSSTGRRNIQYF. Written as DNA, the CDR3 is TGTGCCAGCAGCTCCACAGGGCGTCGAAACATTCAGTACTTC.

The V call is TRBV7-2, the J call TRBJ2-2; possibly TRBD2 for D (5 bases). Trimming pared 1 base from V and 6 bases from J, leaving 12 bases between. This CDR3 is 15 amino acids long. Germline CDR1 is SGHTA and CDR2 is FQGNSA. CDR3 sequence reads: CASSLGVRVAGELFF. The DNA of the CDR3 is TGTGCCAGCAGCTTAGGTGTGAGGGTGGCCGGGGAGCTGTTTTTT.

This clonotype was detected once. The chain employs TRBV9 and TRBJ2-7, with D hard to call. With 1 base removed from V and 3 bases from J, the gap between germline ends came to 8 bases. CDR3 length equals 13 residues. Per germline, CDR1 SGDLS and CDR2 YYNGEE. CDR3 bases: TGTGCCAGCAGCGTACGGCCGGACTACGAGCAGTACTTC. Its translation is CASSVRPDYEQYF.

This clonotype is a singleton in its sample. V gene TRBV6-5 combines with J gene TRBJ1-5, with D perhaps TRBD1 (5 bases). Trimming cost V 10 bases and J 6 bases, with 16 bases left between them. This CDR3 has 13 residues. CDR1 and CDR2 from the germline V gene are MNHEY and SVGAGI. CDR3 DNA sequence: TGTGCCACCAGGCAGGGACTTAGTCAGCCCCAGCATTTT. This translates into CATRQGLSQPQHF.

The chain carries TRBV7-9 and TRBJ2-3; either TRBD1 or TRBD2 may supply D (5 bases each). Germline CDR1 is SEHNR and CDR2 is FQNEAQ (reference sequence). The CDR3 loop spans 15 amino acids. The V end lost 2 bases, the J end lost 2 bases, and 11 bases lay between the germline ends. CDR3: CASSLRLGDTDTQYF. The CDR3 bases are TGTGCCAGCAGCTTACGTTTGGGGGACACAGATACGCAGTATTTT.

This chain links TRBV21-1 with TRBJ1-1. TRBV21-1 is deemed a pseudogene. The CDR3 runs to 15 residues. As DNA, the CDR3 is TGTGCCAGAAGTTTCATTGCTCCCCTGAACACTGAAGCTTTCTTT. Translating it yields CARSFIAPLNTEAFF.

This chain joins TRBV12-3 or TRBV12-4 and TRBJ1-6; no definite D call. Trimming removed 6 bases at V and 8 bases at J, with 8 bases between. This CDR3 spans 12 amino acids. The CDR3 DNA sequence: TGTGCCAGCAGGGGAGAGTATTCACCCCTCCACTTT. It yields the protein CASRGEYSPLHF.

The chain couples TRBV29-1 to TRBJ1-5, with D uncertain. The CDR3 covers 13 residues. Trimming left V 4 bases short and J 5 bases short, with 12 bases between. CDR1 SQVTM and CDR2 ANQGSEA come from the germline V gene. The CDR3 region is CSVVTGPDQPQHF. Here the CDR3 DNA reads TGCAGCGTTGTAACGGGTCCGGATCAGCCCCAGCATTTT.

The chain employs TRBV5-1 and TRBJ1-3; 7 nucleotides match TRBD1. J was trimmed by 0 bases and V by 2 bases; bases with no gene match: 8. CDR3 length equals 17 residues. From germline, CDR1 is SGHRS and CDR2 YFSETQ. The CDR3 DNA reads as TGCGCCAGCAGCTTAAGGCTGTCAGGGGGCTCTGGAAACACCATATATTTT. This gives the protein CASSLRLSGGSGNTIYF.

V usage is TRBV6-6 and J usage is TRBJ2-3; the D gene is possibly TRBD1 (6 bases). Trimming left V 2 bases short and J 7 bases short, with 13 bases between. CDR1 and CDR2 (germline): MNHNY, SVGAGI (reference sequence). This CDR3 has 14 amino acids. The CDR3 loop is CASSYDLDRYTQYF. Written as DNA, the CDR3 is TGTGCCAGCAGTTACGACCTCGACAGGTATACGCAGTATTTT.

The chain recombines TRBV5-1 with TRBJ2-1, with unresolved D. Germline-derived CDR1 and CDR2 are SGHRS and YFSETQ. The CDR3 runs to 13 residues. V shed 3 bases and J shed 4 bases, with 8 bases lying between them. CDR3 residues: CASSSGPYNEQFF. The DNA for the CDR3 is TGCGCCAGCAGCTCGGGTCCATACAATGAGCAGTTCTTC.

The chain uses TRBV20-1 and TRBJ2-5; D is undetermined. Looked up from germline, CDR1 is DFQATT and CDR2 is SNEGSKA (reference sequence). There are 10 residues in the CDR3. Trimming stripped 3 bases from V and 5 bases from J, with 4 bases between. CDR3 coding DNA: TGCAGTGCTAGTGGGGAGACCCAGTACTTC. Protein sequence: CSASGETQYF.

The rearrangement uses TRBV12-3 or TRBV12-4 and TRBJ1-1, with no clear D. With 8 bases removed from V and 1 base from J, the gap between germline ends came to 11 bases. The CDR3 is made up of 13 amino acids. The CDR3 protein is CASSLWENTEAFF. Here the CDR3 DNA reads TGTGCCAGCTCATTATGGGAGAACACTGAAGCTTTCTTT.

CDR3 residues: CASSLGQKGEAFF. CDR3 DNA: TGTGCCAGCAGCTTGGGACAGAAGGGTGAAGCTTTCTTT. This chain links TRBV5-6 with TRBJ1-1; tentative D call: TRBD1 (5 bases). This CDR3 comprises 13 residues. Germline V CDR1 and CDR2: SGHDT, YYEEEE. V lost 0 bases and J lost 7, with 10 bases in between.

This clonotype was recorded once. This chain connects TRBV15 to TRBJ1-2, with 7 bases fitting TRBD1. This CDR3 comprises 14 residues. Germline CDR1 is LNHNV and CDR2 is YYDKDF (reference sequence). The trim removed 1 base at V and 4 bases at J, leaving 3 bases unmatched. CDR3 sequence: CATSRGTGPYGYTF. CDR3 DNA sequence: TGTGCCACCAGCAGAGGGACAGGTCCCTATGGCTACACCTTC.